These 7 T cell receptor beta chains were sequenced from one sample in a study of blood T cells in healthy people across ages (dated by TCRdb to the mid-2010s). Libraries were made using 5' RACE. TCRdb shows the sequencer as Illumina HiSeq 2500. A second roughly 7 to 11 cycle PCR used a sample-barcoded 5' primer and a J-beta primer mix. TCRdb reran the public reads through fastp at Q25 and MiXCR, keeping productive beta chains. A single entry per CDR3 protein holds the most common genes and DNA from its merged rows. Across this sample there are 1,500,000 or so distinct CDR3 sequences, with roughly 60% seen only once. The ten largest clones represent 6.5% to 8.5% of the sample. Sequencing was done on a sample of blood. Every receptor here comes from a man aged 18 to 29 in good health.

This clonotype came up a few times. V gene TRBV11-2 combines with J gene TRBJ2-4; D unresolved. The V end lost 6 bases, the J end lost 0 bases, and 6 bases lay between the germline ends. This CDR3 comprises 13 residues. In germline, CDR1 is SGHAT, CDR2 FQNNGV. The CDR3 bases are TGTGCCAGCAGGACTGTAGCCAAAAACATTCAGTACTTC. This codes for CASRTVAKNIQYF.

In DNA, the CDR3 is TGTGCCAGCAGCGGAACAGGGGCTGGGGCCAACGTCCTGACTTTC. Its translation: CASSGTGAGANVLTF. The chain is built from TRBV5-8 and TRBJ2-6, with TRBD1 identical over 7 bases. The CDR3 totals 15 residues. Trimming cost V 4 bases and J 2 bases; bases outside gene matches: 3. Germline values: CDR1 SGHTS, CDR2 YDEGEE.

This chain connects TRBV7-9 to TRBJ1-5, with D possibly being TRBD1 (6 bases). This CDR3 spans 15 amino acids. Per germline, CDR1 SEHNR and CDR2 FQNEAQ (reference sequence). V was clipped by 5 bases and J by 2 bases, with 13 bases between them. DNA for the CDR3: TGTGCCAGCAGCGGGCCCGGGGGCCGCAATCAGCCCCAGCATTTT. Protein: CASSGPGGRNQPQHF. Looking up the rest from reference TRBV7-9 and TRBJ1-5 gives the full variable domain: DTGVSQNPRHKITKRGQNVTFRCDPISEHNRLYWYRQTLGQGPEFLTYFQNEAQLEKSRLLSDRFSAERPKGSFSTLEIQRTEQGDSAMYLCASSGPGGRNQPQHFGDGTRLSIL.

This clonotype showed up just once. The chain recombines TRBV4-1 with TRBJ2-7; D might be TRBD1 (5 bases). Looked up from germline, CDR1 is MGHRA and CDR2 is YSYEKL. Trimming took 5 bases from V and 4 from J, leaving 15 bases between them. This CDR3 has 14 amino acids. The DNA of the CDR3 is TGCGCCAGCAGCTTCCGGACGGACATTTACGAGCAGTACTTC. It codes for CASSFRTDIYEQYF.

This clonotype came up a few times. This chain joins TRBV27 and TRBJ1-5, with 7 bases fitting TRBD1. The CDR3 runs 15 residues. From germline, CDR1 is MNHEY and CDR2 SMNVEV (reference sequence). V lost 5 bases and J lost 3; bases outside the gene matches: 7. The CDR3 DNA follows: TGTGCCAGCAGTACCCAGGGGGGCGACAATCAGCCCCAGCATTTT. It is translated as CASSTQGGDNQPQHF.

The gene calls are TRBV7-9 and TRBJ1-2, with no clear D. The V gene lost 4 bases and the J gene lost 8 bases, with 14 bases spanning the gap. The germline gives CDR1 SEHNR, CDR2 FQNEAQ (reference sequence). The CDR3 loop spans 13 amino acids. CDR3 residues: CASSYTPSRGYTF. The CDR3 bases are TGTGCCAGCAGCTATACCCCATCCCGCGGCTACACCTTC. The whole variable domain, filled in from reference TRBV7-9 and TRBJ1-2, reads DTGVSQNPRHKITKRGQNVTFRCDPISEHNRLYWYRQTLGQGPEFLTYFQNEAQLEKSRLLSDRFSAERPKGSFSTLEIQRTEQGDSAMYLCASSYTPSRGYTFGSGTRLTVV.

J is TRBJ1-6 and V is TRBV20-1; TRBD1 aligns across 7 bases. V lost 4 bases to trimming and J lost 7 bases; unmatched junction nucleotides: 13. Germline V gene sequence: CDR1 DFQATT, CDR2 SNEGSKA (reference sequence). The CDR3 consists of 16 residues. Here the CDR3 DNA reads TGCAGTGCTACCCCGAGACCCGAGGGGGCAAATTCACCCCTCCACTTT. It yields the protein CSATPRPEGANSPLHF.